This T cell receptor (beta chain) was documented in a study of T-cell memory formation after mild COVID-19. Whole-study context: Among the donors, TCR clusters were largely specific to each donor.

The CDR3 consists of 15 residues. V lost 7 bases to trimming and J lost 0 bases; unmatched junction nucleotides: 7. Per germline, CDR1 SGHRS and CDR2 YFSETQ. 5'RACE primed at constant segments yielded TCR alpha and TCR beta cDNA libraries bearing sample barcodes and UMIs. TCRdb reprocessed the 5' RACE reads via MiXCR and lists one record per CDR3 protein. The table lists hundreds of thousands of distinct CDR3 sequences, around 17% of them singletons. This clonotype was counted at least ten times. What it binds is unknown. Study-wide results and caveats: Later expanders leaned CD4+, whereas day 15 to 85 contracting clones were balanced CD4/CD8. CM and EM subsets held most contracting CD4+ clones; EMRA held CD8+ ones.

The V call is TRBV5-1, the J call TRBJ2-3, with TRBD1 matching over 8 bases. The TCR sequence derives from a man aged 18 to 30 who had mild COVID-19 (a few samples of this study predate the infection). Cell type and time point are not known. The sequenced sample was PBMCs or a T cell subset sorted from them (not recorded which). The CDR3 DNA sequence: TGCGCCAGCGAACGACAGGGGTTTAGCACAGATACGCAGTATTTT. Its translation is CASERQGFSTDTQYF.